The entry that follows covers one T cell receptor (beta chain) sequence. The antigen is unknown. This sample was taken from a study of cytomegalovirus exposure and HLA in healthy donors. Points from the study as a whole: TCR beta chains numbering more than 150 were designated cytomegalovirus-associated. There was a cluster of highly shared sequence variants that was likely a sequencing artifact. Productive status was seen about 90% or about 30% of the time for most TCR beta V segments in an earlier analysis.

The CDR3 is 14 residues long. J gave up 5 bases and V 3 bases, and 7 bases lay outside the gene matches. CDR1 and CDR2 from the germline V gene are MNHEY and SVGAGI. PCR involved 60 Vbeta and 13 Jbeta primers. Repertoires were generated with immunoSEQ multiplex PCR, while TCRdb's copy carries only in-frame clones and drops some. Found here are roughly 120,000 clones; the top ten clones hold roughly 3.5%. Sequencing was performed on PBMCs. The chain recombines TRBV6-5 with TRBJ2-7, with 7 bases aligning to TRBD2. The sequence was collected from a man between 18 and 29 years old in good health and CMV-seronegative. CDR3 in DNA: TGTGCCAGCAGTTATTTATCCGCGGGGGACGAGCAGTACTTC. It codes for CASSYLSAGDEQYF.